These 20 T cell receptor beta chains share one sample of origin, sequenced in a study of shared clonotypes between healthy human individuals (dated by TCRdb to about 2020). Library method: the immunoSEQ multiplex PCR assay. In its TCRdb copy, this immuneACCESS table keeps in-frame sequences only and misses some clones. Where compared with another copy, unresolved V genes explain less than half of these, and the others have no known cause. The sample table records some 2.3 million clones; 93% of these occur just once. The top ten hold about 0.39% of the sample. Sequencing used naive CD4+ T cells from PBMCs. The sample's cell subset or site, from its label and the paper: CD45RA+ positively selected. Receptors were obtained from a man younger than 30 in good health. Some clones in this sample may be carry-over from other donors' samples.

The CDR3 DNA reads as TGTGCCAGCAGTTACGGCAACACCGGGGAGCTGTTTTTT. Translating it yields CASSYGNTGELFF. V and J are TRBV27 and TRBJ2-2; unclear D gene. Trimming cost V 4 bases and J 2 bases, with 5 bases left between them. Germline V gene lookup returns CDR1 MNHEY and CDR2 SMNVEV (reference sequence). The CDR3 is 13 amino acids.

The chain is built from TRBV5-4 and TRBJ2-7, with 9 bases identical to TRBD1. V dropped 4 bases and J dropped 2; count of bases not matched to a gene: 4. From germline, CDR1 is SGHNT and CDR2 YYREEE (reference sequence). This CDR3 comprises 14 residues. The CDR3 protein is CASSRTGVPYEQYF. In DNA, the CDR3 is TGTGCCAGCAGCAGGACAGGGGTCCCCTACGAGCAGTACTTC. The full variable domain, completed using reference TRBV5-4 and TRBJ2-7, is ETGVTQSPTHLIKTRGQQVTLRCSSQSGHNTVSWYQQALGQGPQFIFQYYREEENGRGNFPPRFSGLQFPNYSSELNVNALELDDSALYLCASSRTGVPYEQYFGPGTRLTVT.

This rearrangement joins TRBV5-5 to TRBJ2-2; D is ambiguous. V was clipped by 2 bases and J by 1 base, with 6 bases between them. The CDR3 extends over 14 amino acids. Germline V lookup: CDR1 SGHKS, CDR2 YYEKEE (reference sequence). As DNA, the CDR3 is TGTGCCAGCAGCTTTCTTGTGAACACCGGGGAGCTGTTTTTT. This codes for CASSFLVNTGELFF.

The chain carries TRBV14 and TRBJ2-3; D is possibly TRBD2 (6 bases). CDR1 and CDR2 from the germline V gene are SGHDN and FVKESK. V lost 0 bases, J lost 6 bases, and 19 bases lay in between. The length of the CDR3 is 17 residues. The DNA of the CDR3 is TGTGCCAGCAGCCAAGAACGCCCCGGGAGAGGAGTTGATACGCAGTATTTT. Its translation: CASSQERPGRGVDTQYF.

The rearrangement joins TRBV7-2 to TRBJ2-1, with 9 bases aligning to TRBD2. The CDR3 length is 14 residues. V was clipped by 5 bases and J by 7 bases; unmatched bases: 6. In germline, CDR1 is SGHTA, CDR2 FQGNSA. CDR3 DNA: TGTGCCAGCAGCCCGAGACTAGCGGTGAATGAGCAGTTCTTC. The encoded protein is CASSPRLAVNEQFF.

The CDR3 DNA sequence: TGTGCCAGTAGTCGCGGTCCGGGACAGCCCCAGCATTTT. Its translation is CASSRGPGQPQHF. The gene calls are TRBV19 and TRBJ1-5; D call uncertain. The V end was cut by 5 bases, the J end by 7 bases, with 12 bases between. CDR3 length: 13 residues. CDR1 and CDR2 from the germline V gene are LNHDA and SQIVND (reference sequence).

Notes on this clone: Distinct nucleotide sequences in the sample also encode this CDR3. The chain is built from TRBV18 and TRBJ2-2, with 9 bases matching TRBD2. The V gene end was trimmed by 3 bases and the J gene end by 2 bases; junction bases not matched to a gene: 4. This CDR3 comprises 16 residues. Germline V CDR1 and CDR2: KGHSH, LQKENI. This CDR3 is CASSPLLAGNTGELFF. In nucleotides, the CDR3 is TGTGCCAGCTCACCCCTCCTAGCGGGAAACACCGGGGAGCTGTTTTTT.

Here the CDR3 reads CASSSPSGAYNEQFF. As DNA, the CDR3 is TGCGCCAGCAGCTCTCCTAGCGGGGCCTACAATGAGCAGTTCTTC. The chain carries TRBV5-1 and TRBJ2-1; TRBD2 matches 9 bases. This CDR3 contains 15 residues. V shed 3 bases, J shed 2 bases, and the junction held 3 bases outside the gene matches. Germline CDR1 reads SGHRS; CDR2 reads YFSETQ.

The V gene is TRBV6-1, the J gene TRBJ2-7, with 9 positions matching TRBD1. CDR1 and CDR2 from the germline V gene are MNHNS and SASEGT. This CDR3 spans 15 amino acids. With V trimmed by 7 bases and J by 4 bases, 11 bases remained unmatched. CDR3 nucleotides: TGTGCCAGCACCTCAGTCGCGACAGGGGGGTACGAGCAGTACTTC. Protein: CASTSVATGGYEQYF.

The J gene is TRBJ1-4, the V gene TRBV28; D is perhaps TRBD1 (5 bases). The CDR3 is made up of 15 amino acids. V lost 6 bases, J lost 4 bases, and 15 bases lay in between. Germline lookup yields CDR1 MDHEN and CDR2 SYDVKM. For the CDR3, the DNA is TGTGCCAGCAGCGGAAGGGGCAGTATTAATGAAAAACTGTTTTTT. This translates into CASSGRGSINEKLFF.

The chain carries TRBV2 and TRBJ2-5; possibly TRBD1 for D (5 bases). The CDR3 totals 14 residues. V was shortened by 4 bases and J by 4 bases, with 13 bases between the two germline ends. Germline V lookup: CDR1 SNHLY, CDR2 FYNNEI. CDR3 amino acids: CASSGQMGLETQYF. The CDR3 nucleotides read TGTGCCAGCAGTGGACAGATGGGGCTAGAGACCCAGTACTTC.

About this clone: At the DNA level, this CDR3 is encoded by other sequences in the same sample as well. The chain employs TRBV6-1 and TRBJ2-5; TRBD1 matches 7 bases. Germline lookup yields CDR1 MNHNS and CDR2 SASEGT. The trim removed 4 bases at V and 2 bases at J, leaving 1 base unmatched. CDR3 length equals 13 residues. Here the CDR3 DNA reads TGTGCCAGCAGTGGACAGGGTCAAGAGACCCAGTACTTC. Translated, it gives CASSGQGQETQYF.

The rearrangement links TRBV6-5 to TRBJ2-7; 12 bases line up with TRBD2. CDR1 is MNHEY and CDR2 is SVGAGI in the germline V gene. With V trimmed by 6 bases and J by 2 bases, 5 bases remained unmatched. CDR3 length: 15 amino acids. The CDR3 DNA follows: TGTGCCAGCAGAAAACTAGCGGGAGGTACCTACGAGCAGTACTTC. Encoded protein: CASRKLAGGTYEQYF.

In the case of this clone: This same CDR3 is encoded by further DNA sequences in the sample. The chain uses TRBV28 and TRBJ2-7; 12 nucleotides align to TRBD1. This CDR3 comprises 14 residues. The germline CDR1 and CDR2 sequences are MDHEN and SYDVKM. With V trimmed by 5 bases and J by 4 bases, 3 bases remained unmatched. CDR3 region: CASSGTGGSYEQYF. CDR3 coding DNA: TGTGCCAGCAGTGGGACAGGGGGCTCGTACGAGCAGTACTTC.

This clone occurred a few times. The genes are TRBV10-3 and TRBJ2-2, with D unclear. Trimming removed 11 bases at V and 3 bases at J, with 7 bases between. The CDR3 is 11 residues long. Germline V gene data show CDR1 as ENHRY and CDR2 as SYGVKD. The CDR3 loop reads CAHSYTGELFF. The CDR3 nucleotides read TGTGCCCATTCTTACACCGGGGAGCTGTTTTTT.

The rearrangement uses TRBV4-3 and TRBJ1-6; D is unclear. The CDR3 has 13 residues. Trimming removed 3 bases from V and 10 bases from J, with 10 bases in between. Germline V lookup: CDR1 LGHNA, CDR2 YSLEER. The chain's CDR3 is CASSQWVRSPLHF. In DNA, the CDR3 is TGCGCCAGCAGCCAGTGGGTCCGATCACCCCTCCACTTT.

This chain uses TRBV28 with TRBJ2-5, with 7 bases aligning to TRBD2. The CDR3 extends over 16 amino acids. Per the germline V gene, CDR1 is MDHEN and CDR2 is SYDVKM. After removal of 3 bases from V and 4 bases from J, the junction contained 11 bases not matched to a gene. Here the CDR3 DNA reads TGTGCCAGCAGTTTTTCGGGGGGAGCGGCTTTAGAGACCCAGTACTTC. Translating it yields CASSFSGGAALETQYF.

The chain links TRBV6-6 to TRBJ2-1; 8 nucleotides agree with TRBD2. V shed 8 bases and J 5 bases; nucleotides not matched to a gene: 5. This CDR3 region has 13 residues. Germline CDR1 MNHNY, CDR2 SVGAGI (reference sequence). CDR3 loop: CASGGAGDNEQFF. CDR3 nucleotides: TGTGCCAGCGGCGGAGCGGGGGACAATGAGCAGTTCTTC.

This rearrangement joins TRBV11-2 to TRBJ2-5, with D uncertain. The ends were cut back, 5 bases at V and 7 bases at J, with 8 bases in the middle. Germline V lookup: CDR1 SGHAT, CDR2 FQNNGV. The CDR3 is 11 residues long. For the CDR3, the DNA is TGTGCCAGCAGCATAGGACGGACCCAGTACTTC. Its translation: CASSIGRTQYF.

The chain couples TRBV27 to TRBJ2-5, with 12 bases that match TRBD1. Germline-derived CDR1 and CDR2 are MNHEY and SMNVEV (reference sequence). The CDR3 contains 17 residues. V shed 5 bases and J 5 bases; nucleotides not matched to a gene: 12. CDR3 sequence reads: CASSSRRDRGRRETQYF. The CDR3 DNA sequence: TGTGCCAGCAGTAGTCGCCGGGACAGGGGGCGCCGGGAGACCCAGTACTTC.